The T cell receptor beta chain under discussion was sequenced for a study of technical replicates of blood from several donors. Trimming removed 6 bases from V and 7 bases from J; junction bases left unmatched: 11. The CDR3 totals 15 residues. Germline lookup yields CDR1 MNHEY and CDR2 SVGAGI. Libraries were prepared by immunoSEQ multiplex PCR; TCRdb keeps only in-frame clonotypes and omits some of them. The table includes about 16,000 clones, roughly nine tenths detected once. This sequence originates from a human donor in good health. Sequenced: PBMCs. The chain links TRBV6-5 to TRBJ1-5; 8 bases are a match to TRBD1. The CDR3 DNA reads TGTGCCAGCAGAGCAGCTTCAGGGGGCGGACAGCCCCAGCATTTT. Its translation is CASRAASGGGQPQHF.